The 30 T cell receptor beta chains presented below share a single source sample, sequenced in a study of OX40 agonist ivuxolimab in advanced cancers. Only in-frame clones appear in the TCRdb table, and some are missing; sequencing was by immunoSEQ multiplex PCR. The table lists some 97,000 clones, 75% to 95% of them singletons, with about 0.29% in the top ten. Sample: CD4+ or CD8+ T cells sorted from blood, taken in a trial of the OX40 agonist ivuxolimab. All receptors come from an adult with an advanced solid tumor such as melanoma, head and neck, liver or kidney cancer.

The rearrangement uses TRBV30 and TRBJ1-4, with 10 positions matching TRBD1. CDR1 is GTSNPN and CDR2 is SVGIG in the germline V gene (reference sequence). With V trimmed by 3 bases and J by 8 bases, 6 bases remained unmatched. The CDR3 consists of 14 residues. The CDR3 sequence: CAWSETGGREKLFF. CDR3 in DNA: TGTGCCTGGAGCGAGACAGGGGGCAGGGAAAAACTGTTTTTT.

The chain carries TRBV6-5 and TRBJ1-2; D is unclear. V lost 4 bases, J lost 5 bases, and 5 bases lay in between. The CDR3 length is 11 residues. The germline V gene encodes CDR1 MNHEY and CDR2 SVGAGI. Here the CDR3 reads CASSFWYGYTF. CDR3 nucleotides: TGTGCCAGCAGTTTTTGGTATGGCTACACCTTC.

The chain is built from TRBV11-3 and TRBJ2-5; D not resolved. Germline V gene sequence: CDR1 SGHNT, CDR2 YENEEA. Trimming took off 4 bases at V and 4 bases at J, with 10 bases between the two ends. The CDR3 covers 13 residues. CDR3 sequence: CASSSKSGETQYF. CDR3 nucleotide sequence: TGTGCCAGCAGCTCCAAATCTGGAGAGACCCAGTACTTC.

The genes are TRBV5-1 and TRBJ2-5; 11 positions agree with TRBD1. The length of the CDR3 is 15 residues. Trimming cost V 4 bases and J 4 bases; bases outside gene matches: 6. Germline V CDR1 and CDR2: SGHRS, YFSETQ. For the CDR3, the DNA is TGCGCCAGCAGCATTGGGACAGGGGGTGGAGAGACCCAGTACTTC. Its protein product is CASSIGTGGGETQYF.

The chain recombines TRBV6-5 with TRBJ1-3, with D hard to call. V was shortened by 7 bases and J by 1 base, with 11 bases between the two germline ends. CDR1 is MNHEY, CDR2 SVGAGI, per germline. CDR3 length: 14 residues. The CDR3 region has the DNA TGTGCCAGCAAGGCGGTAGTTTCTGGAAACACCATATATTTT. Protein: CASKAVVSGNTIYF.

This clone was detected a few times. This chain uses TRBV11-2 with TRBJ2-7, with a weak D call TRBD1 (6 bases). CDR1 SGHAT and CDR2 FQNNGV come from the germline V gene. The CDR3 has 16 residues. Trimming removed 1 base at V and 6 bases at J, with 19 bases between. The CDR3: CASSLGWTPTRGEQYF. The CDR3 nucleotides are TGTGCCAGCAGCTTAGGTTGGACACCCACCAGGGGCGAGCAGTACTTC.

The V call is TRBV5-6, the J call TRBJ2-3; 9 positions agree with TRBD1. After removal of 5 bases from V and 5 bases from J, the junction contained 3 bases not matched to a gene. CDR3 length equals 13 residues. The V gene's germline CDR1 is SGHDT and CDR2 YYEEEE. Here the CDR3 DNA reads TGTGCCAGCAGGGACAGGGGTAAAGATACGCAGTATTTT. This gives the protein CASRDRGKDTQYF.

A few counts support this clone. The rearrangement joins TRBV6-5 to TRBJ1-3; D unresolved. The CDR3 runs to 13 residues. V lost 10 bases and J 0 bases, leaving 10 bases between the germline ends. CDR1 and CDR2 from the germline V gene are MNHEY and SVGAGI. The CDR3 nucleotides are TGTGCCACCTACTTGCCCTCTGGAAACACCATATATTTT. Translation gives CATYLPSGNTIYF.

The CDR3 sequence is CASSVRSGTTYEQYF. CDR3 in DNA: TGTGCCAGCAGTGTTAGAAGCGGAACCACCTACGAGCAGTACTTC. The V call is TRBV6-5, the J call TRBJ2-7; maybe TRBD2 (5 bases). Per the germline V gene, CDR1 is MNHEY and CDR2 is SVGAGI. Deletions cut 5 bases from V and 2 bases from J, with 16 bases between. CDR3 size: 15 residues.

This clone has a single count. The genes are TRBV7-6 and TRBJ2-3; tentatively, D is TRBD1 (5 bases). The germline V and J ends were trimmed by 1 base and 3 bases, with 11 bases remaining between them. Germline CDR1 SGHVS, CDR2 FNYEAQ. The CDR3 is 15 residues long. CDR3 sequence: CASSLERGRTDTQYF. DNA for the CDR3: TGTGCCAGCAGCTTAGAAAGGGGCAGGACAGATACGCAGTATTTT.

This chain links TRBV11-3 with TRBJ2-2; unclear D gene. Germline assignment: CDR1 SGHNT and CDR2 YENEEA. With 2 bases removed from V and 0 bases from J, the gap between germline ends came to 4 bases. The CDR3 is 14 residues long. Written as DNA, the CDR3 is TGTGCCAGCAGCTTAACAGCGAACACCGGGGAGCTGTTTTTT. It is translated as CASSLTANTGELFF.

This chain connects TRBV18 to TRBJ2-2; the match to TRBD1 covers 7 bases. V dropped 5 bases and J dropped 4; count of bases not matched to a gene: 10. The CDR3 length is 16 residues. CDR1 KGHSH and CDR2 LQKENI come from the germline V gene. The CDR3 DNA follows: TGTGCCAGCTCAGTCTCCGGGACAGTCTCCACCGGGGAGCTGTTTTTT. Amino acids: CASSVSGTVSTGELFF.

This chain uses TRBV4-2 with TRBJ2-7, with 7 bases fitting TRBD1. Germline V gene data show CDR1 as LGHNA and CDR2 as YNFKEQ. This CDR3 comprises 17 residues. V shed 0 bases and J 7 bases; nucleotides not matched to a gene: 15. The CDR3 here is CASSQELTGPLGTEQYF. CDR3 in DNA: TGTGCCAGCAGCCAAGAATTGACAGGGCCGTTGGGGACGGAGCAGTACTTC.

The chain recombines TRBV11-3 with TRBJ2-1; TRBD2 is a possible D gene (5 bases). Trimming took 3 bases from V and 9 from J, leaving 9 bases between them. Looked up from germline, CDR1 is SGHNT and CDR2 is YENEEA. The length of the CDR3 is 12 residues. The CDR3 DNA follows: TGTGCCAGCAGCTTGAGTGGGAGTGAGCAGTTCTTC. Residues: CASSLSGSEQFF.

This chain joins TRBV21-1 and TRBJ2-7; TRBD1 is the table's D call, not checked against the DNA. TRBV21-1 is listed as a pseudogene. The CDR3 is 19 residues long. CDR3 in DNA: TGTGCCAGCAGCAGGACGGACAGGTATGAAAGGTCTAAGTTTTACGAGCAGTACTTC. This codes for CASSRTDRYERSKFYEQYF.

The rearrangement uses TRBV9 and TRBJ1-1, with D hard to call. V lost 4 bases to trimming and J lost 4 bases, with 11 bases between them. The CDR3 spans 13 residues. Germline V lookup: CDR1 SGDLS, CDR2 YYNGEE. The CDR3 here is CASSSRQSTEAFF. CDR3 sequence (DNA): TGTGCCAGCAGCTCGCGACAATCCACTGAAGCTTTCTTT.

V is TRBV28 and J is TRBJ2-5, with D perhaps TRBD1 (5 bases). The CDR3 consists of 14 residues. Per germline, CDR1 MDHEN and CDR2 SYDVKM. Trimming removed 7 bases at V and 2 bases at J, with 14 bases between. Here the CDR3 DNA reads TGTGCCAGCAATATGGACACGTTTCAAGAGACCCAGTACTTC. Amino acid sequence: CASNMDTFQETQYF. Full variable domain (missing parts from reference TRBV28 and TRBJ2-5): DVKVTQSSRYLVKRTGEKVFLECVQDMDHENMFWYRQDPGLGLRLIYFSYDVKMKEKGDIPEGYSVSREKKERFSLILESASTNQTSMYLCASNMDTFQETQYFGPGTRLLVL.

J is TRBJ2-1 and V is TRBV28, with D perhaps TRBD1 or TRBD2 (5 bases each). The CDR3 is 15 amino acids. Germline CDR1 is MDHEN and CDR2 is SYDVKM. Trimming removed 6 bases from V and 4 bases from J, with 16 bases in between. The CDR3 loop is CASRTAGARYNEQFF. DNA of the CDR3: TGTGCCAGCAGAACGGCCGGGGCCCGTTACAATGAGCAGTTCTTC. Full variable domain (remainder filled in from reference TRBV28 and TRBJ2-1): DVKVTQSSRYLVKRTGEKVFLECVQDMDHENMFWYRQDPGLGLRLIYFSYDVKMKEKGDIPEGYSVSREKKERFSLILESASTNQTSMYLCASRTAGARYNEQFFGPGTRLTVL.

This rearrangement joins TRBV7-2 to TRBJ1-2; unclear D gene. V was clipped by 4 bases and J by 4 bases, with 19 bases between them. CDR3 length: 16 amino acids. Looked up from germline, CDR1 is SGHTA and CDR2 is FQGNSA. CDR3 sequence reads: CASSSPGRPGSYGYTF. In nucleotides, the CDR3 is TGTGCCAGCAGCTCACCGGGCCGTCCCGGGAGCTATGGCTACACCTTC.

This chain uses TRBV27 with TRBJ1-5; D is possibly TRBD1 (6 bases). The V and J ends lost 6 bases and 4 bases respectively, with 13 bases between them. The CDR3 sequence is 14 residues long. Germline V lookup: CDR1 MNHEY, CDR2 SMNVEV (reference sequence). The CDR3: CASRRTGWNQPQHF. CDR3 DNA sequence: TGTGCCAGCAGACGCACAGGGTGGAATCAGCCCCAGCATTTT.

The chain carries TRBV5-1 and TRBJ2-2; TRBD1 is a possible D gene (5 bases). CDR1 and CDR2 (germline): SGHRS, YFSETQ. Between the trimmed V and J ends, which lost 0 bases and 5 bases, there was a span of 8 bases. This CDR3 is built from 14 residues. CDR3 amino acids: CASSLVAGTGELFF. In DNA form, the CDR3 reads TGCGCCAGCAGCTTGGTGGCAGGGACCGGGGAGCTGTTTTTT.

The gene calls are TRBV15 and TRBJ2-5; maybe TRBD2 (6 bases). The V end lost 2 bases, the J end lost 5 bases, and 18 bases lay between the germline ends. Germline V gene sequence: CDR1 LNHNV, CDR2 YYDKDF (reference sequence). The CDR3 covers 16 residues. CDR3 amino acids: CATSRRGTIPGETQYF. DNA of the CDR3: TGTGCCACCAGCAGACGCGGGACCATCCCAGGGGAGACCCAGTACTTC.

The chain combines TRBV13 with TRBJ2-1; 7 bases fit TRBD2. CDR3 size: 15 residues. Germline V gene lookup returns CDR1 PRHDT and CDR2 FYEKMQ (reference sequence). The V segment lost 5 bases and the J segment 3 bases; nucleotides outside the gene matches: 7. As DNA, the CDR3 is TGTGCCAGCAGCCAGGGACTATCCCTCTACAATGAGCAGTTCTTC. It encodes CASSQGLSLYNEQFF.

Of note for this clone: This specimen includes other DNA sequences encoding the same CDR3. V is TRBV7-2 and J is TRBJ1-1; no clear D. V was pared by 1 base and J by 1 base, with 4 bases between. The CDR3 has 13 amino acids. The V gene's germline CDR1 is SGHTA and CDR2 FQGNSA. In DNA form, the CDR3 reads TGTGCCAGCAGCTTAGGGCGGAACACTGAAGCTTTCTTT. It encodes CASSLGRNTEAFF.

The chain joins TRBV27 to TRBJ2-1; TRBD2 matches at 10 bases. Per germline, CDR1 MNHEY and CDR2 SMNVEV (reference sequence). V gave up 6 bases and J gave up 4 bases; unmatched junction bases: 6. The CDR3 length is 15 residues. The CDR3 is CASRKGLAEYNEQFF. The CDR3 DNA is TGTGCCAGCAGAAAAGGACTAGCGGAGTACAATGAGCAGTTCTTC.

The chain has TRBV5-6 and TRBJ2-7; the match to TRBD2 covers 11 bases. Trimming cost V 7 bases and J 5 bases; bases outside gene matches: 8. The germline V gene encodes CDR1 SGHDT and CDR2 YYEEEE. CDR3 length: 14 amino acids. CDR3 sequence reads: CASRELAGVHEQYF. The CDR3 DNA follows: TGTGCCAGCCGGGAACTAGCGGGAGTCCACGAGCAGTACTTC.

This clone came up once. The rearrangement uses TRBV19 and TRBJ2-1; D call uncertain. V lost 7 bases and J 4 bases, leaving 11 bases between the germline ends. The CDR3 runs 13 residues. Per the germline V gene, CDR1 is LNHDA and CDR2 is SQIVND (reference sequence). The CDR3 here is CASTTGFYNEQFF. CDR3 DNA sequence: TGTGCCAGTACTACCGGATTTTACAATGAGCAGTTCTTC.

This sequence joins TRBV27 and TRBJ2-1; possible D gene TRBD2, 7 bases. The CDR3 spans 15 residues. Per the germline V gene, CDR1 is MNHEY and CDR2 is SMNVEV (reference sequence). V was clipped by 8 bases and J by 5 bases, with 19 bases between them. The CDR3 nucleotides read TGTGCCAGCTGGGGGGGCAGGGGTCGGGACAATGAGCAGTTCTTC. Protein sequence: CASWGGRGRDNEQFF.

V gene TRBV27 combines with J gene TRBJ2-1; D uncertain. The length of the CDR3 is 16 residues. Per the germline V gene, CDR1 is MNHEY and CDR2 is SMNVEV (reference sequence). Trimming cost V 3 bases and J 0 bases, with 12 bases left between them. The chain's CDR3 is CASSFGLSFSYNEQFF. The CDR3 DNA is TGTGCCAGCAGTTTTGGCCTTTCCTTCTCCTACAATGAGCAGTTCTTC.

The chain joins TRBV13 to TRBJ2-1; 10 nucleotides align to TRBD1. J was trimmed by 12 bases and V by 0 bases; bases with no gene match: 5. The CDR3 length is 14 residues. From germline, CDR1 is PRHDT and CDR2 FYEKMQ (reference sequence). The CDR3 sequence is CASSLGRDRGTQFF. The DNA of the CDR3 is TGTGCCAGCAGCTTAGGCCGGGACAGGGGAACGCAGTTCTTC.